A single T cell receptor beta chain is shown here with its context. This clonotype was seen a few times. It has no known antigen specificity. It has no much larger one-base neighbor in the sample; base qualities were not kept. Looking up the germline V gene (reference sequence) yields CDR1 WNHNN and CDR2 SYGVQD. The CDR3 contains 18 residues, cysteine and phenylalanine counted. Just the 54-base CDR3 DNA is kept, in frame starting at base 1. Relative to germline, V is 2 bases shorter and J is 1 base shorter, with 21 bases between their ends. The sample originates from a study of regulatory T cells in long-lasting Graves disease (TCRdb year 2021). A note on the overall study: Persistent Graves' disease was defined as antithyroid drug treatment for over 5 years with persistently positive TSH receptor autoantibodies. The study was conducted in China and was registered as a clinical trial. A total of 35 or so samples were covered by TCR sequencing, comprising around 13 persistent and 20 newly diagnosed Graves' disease patients. Patients with persistent Graves' disease were compared with patients with newly diagnosed Graves' disease using TCR sequencing and RNA sequencing of peripheral blood. Antithyroid drugs had been taken for approximately 9.7 years on average by persistent Graves' disease patients in the clinical cohort.

Beyond this particular receptor, the publication reports: Persistent disease showed preferential use of TRBV28, TRBJ1-2 and TRBJ2-5, whereas newly diagnosed disease favored TRBV20-1 and TRBJ2-1. Only peripheral blood was studied, because thyroid tissue, the primary lesion, was inaccessible. Sequencing and analysis were limited to the TCR beta chain. More public clonotypes were shared among persistent patients (around 2,600) than among newly diagnosed patients (more than 950). The small sample size was acknowledged by the authors as a limitation that may reduce accuracy. Persistent Graves' disease patients showed lower TCR Shannon entropy and fewer highly expanded clones than newly diagnosed patients, suggesting clonal expansion.

The library was produced with multiplex PCR. Sequencing used an Illumina HiSeq 4000. iRepertoire HTBI primers and Arm-PCR amplification of CDR3 regions were used to construct TCR beta libraries. Before sequencing, the PCR products went through gel purification. Per the original workflow: Across samples, roughly 60 TRBV and around 15 TRBJ segments were identified and used for gene usage analysis of CDR3 amino acid clonotypes. COPE and FqMerger were used to merge filtered high-quality paired reads into contigs. Contigs were aligned with BLAST to IMGT TRBV, TRBD and TRBJ reference genes, and CDR3 was defined per IMGT. Highly expanded clones were defined as clonotypes with a frequency above 0.1%. Shannon entropy was used to measure repertoire diversity, and the Gini coefficient was used to measure V-J evenness. Public clonotypes were defined as clonotypes shared by more than one individual. In TCRdb, the public reads were trimmed at Q25 with fastp and aligned with MiXCR, with productive beta chains retained. Duplicate CDR3 protein sequences are folded into a single record with the most common DNA and genes. The V and J calls follow TCRdb's processing rather than the paper's. This sample has some 430,000 distinct CDR3 sequences in its table, and about 22% of those were observed once. The ten largest account for roughly 7% of the sample.

The time point label on this specimen signifies: persistent/refractory GD, antithyroid drugs over 5 years with positive TRAb. RNA was extracted from PBMCs in TRIzol for both TCR sequencing and RNA sequencing. Graves' disease was diagnosed according to American Thyroid Association guidelines. The patients came from an endocrinology department in Xi'an, China. From each patient, around 8.3 milliliters of peripheral blood was collected into an EDTA anticoagulant tube. Ficoll Paque Plus density gradient separation was used to isolate PBMCs, and no further T cell sorting was done. An Agilent 2100 Bioanalyzer and agarose gel were used to assess RNA quality, and a NanoDrop 2000 was used to measure RNA concentration.

The chain is made from TRBV10-1 and TRBJ2-7; the D call is tentative, TRBD1 or TRBD2, as each matches 6 bases. Material: peripheral blood mononuclear cells (PBMCs), obtained when the disease was refractory, from a patient treated with antithyroid drugs. This receptor was taken from a female donor with Graves disease. The encoded CDR3 is CASSEKASGAIPSYEQYF. The DNA reads as follows: TGCGCCAGCAGTGAGAAGGCTTCGGGGGCGATCCCTTCCTACGAGCAGTACTTC.